The clone carrying this T cell receptor beta chain has a single count. Its antigen remains unknown. V was shortened by 0 bases and J by 6 bases, with 9 bases between the two germline ends. The germline gives CDR1 KGHSH, CDR2 LQKENI. The CDR3 is 14 residues long. The sample comes from a study of OX40 agonist ivuxolimab in advanced cancers. About the research overall: Enrollees could have had prior anti-PD-1, anti-PD-L1 or anti-CTLA-4 therapy, which 30% to 50% had received. Partial responses were achieved by three patients, of whom one had hepatocellular carcinoma and two had cutaneous melanoma. Study results and caveats: Partial responders dosed at 0.1-3.0 mg/kg displayed clonal expansion ranking among the lowest. There was clonal expansion of CD4+ and CD8+ blood T cells by week 6 at 0.1 to 3.0 mg/kg.

Generated by immunoSEQ multiplex PCR, the TCRdb table keeps only in-frame clones and is missing some. The sample lists about 14,000 clones, about 77% occurring once. Sequenced here: CD4+ or CD8+ T cells sorted from blood, sampled in a trial of the OX40 agonist ivuxolimab. The TCR sequence derives from an adult with an advanced solid tumor such as melanoma, head and neck, liver or kidney cancer. The rearrangement uses TRBV18 and TRBJ2-1; D is unclear. The CDR3 reads CASSPPSSANEQFF. CDR3 DNA: TGTGCCAGCTCACCACCATCCAGCGCCAATGAGCAGTTCTTC.